This entry lists 27 T cell receptor beta chains sequenced from one sample in a study of T-cell reconstitution after alpha-beta-depleted transplantation in children. TCRbeta library preparation incorporated unique molecular identifiers. TCRdb re-derived calls from the PCR reads in MiXCR, one entry per CDR3 protein. The data show about 240,000 distinct CDR3 sequences, with around 13% seen just once and around 2.5% held by the top ten. The material sequenced was PBMCs from the stem cell graft donor, taken from the stem cell graft. Receptors were obtained from a human donor who donated a stem cell graft to a child with acute lymphoblastic leukemia.

This sequence joins TRBV4-1 and TRBJ1-5; D ambiguous. Deletions cut 1 base from V and 4 bases from J, with 20 bases between. This CDR3 spans 18 amino acids. Germline loops: CDR1 MGHRA, CDR2 YSYEKL. CDR3 loop: CASSQVSTTKGRNQPQHF. The CDR3 coding sequence is TGCGCCAGCAGCCAAGTCAGCACAACAAAGGGCCGGAATCAGCCCCAGCATTTT.

The chain recombines TRBV19 with TRBJ2-6, with TRBD1 matching 11 bases. Germline V gives CDR1 LNHDA, CDR2 SQIVND (reference sequence). With 9 bases clipped from V and 10 bases from J, the junction kept 8 bases outside the gene matches. This CDR3 region has 14 residues. This chain's CDR3 is CASCGGQGGNVLTF. CDR3 coding DNA: TGTGCCAGCTGTGGGGGACAGGGGGGGAACGTCCTGACTTTC.

This clonotype was seen at least ten times. The CDR3 protein is CAISRLAGEIHEQYF. CDR3 DNA: TGTGCCATCAGTCGACTAGCGGGGGAAATCCACGAGCAGTACTTC. V is TRBV10-3 and J is TRBJ2-7; 12 bases map to TRBD2. V gave up 5 bases and J gave up 5 bases; unmatched junction bases: 7. The germline V gene has CDR1 ENHRY and CDR2 SYGVKD. The CDR3 is 15 residues long.

This clonotype was picked up many times. This sequence joins TRBV5-6 and TRBJ1-2, with D unclear. V lost 3 bases and J 3 bases, leaving 9 bases between the germline ends. CDR1 and CDR2 from the germline V gene are SGHDT and YYEEEE. The CDR3 length is 13 residues. CDR3 bases: TGTGCCAGCAGCTCCCAAGCGCACTATGGCTACACCTTC. As protein: CASSSQAHYGYTF.

This clonotype was counted at least ten times. The CDR3 spells CASSSTGTLEETQYF. The CDR3 nucleotides are TGTGCCAGCAGTTCAACCGGGACTTTAGAAGAGACCCAGTACTTC. The rearrangement links TRBV28 to TRBJ2-5; a weak D match, TRBD2 (6 bases). The V end lost 4 bases, the J end lost 3 bases, and 15 bases lay between the germline ends. The V gene's germline CDR1 is MDHEN and CDR2 SYDVKM. The CDR3 loop spans 15 amino acids.

This clonotype was observed many times. The genes are TRBV28 and TRBJ2-1, with D uncertain. Germline CDR1 and CDR2: MDHEN and SYDVKM. The CDR3 contains 16 residues. Trimming shortened V by 5 bases and J by 0 bases, and 14 bases separated the two germline ends. CDR3 in DNA: TGTGCCAGCAGTAACCTTGAAGCCCCCTCCTACAATGAGCAGTTCTTC. It codes for CASSNLEAPSYNEQFF. Full variable domain (remainder filled in from reference TRBV28 and TRBJ2-1): DVKVTQSSRYLVKRTGEKVFLECVQDMDHENMFWYRQDPGLGLRLIYFSYDVKMKEKGDIPEGYSVSREKKERFSLILESASTNQTSMYLCASSNLEAPSYNEQFFGPGTRLTVL.

This clonotype was seen ten or more times. The chain recombines TRBV6-1 with TRBJ2-1; possible D gene TRBD1, 5 bases. Looked up from germline, CDR1 is MNHNS and CDR2 is SASEGT. The CDR3 runs 15 residues. Trimming removed 1 base at V and 5 bases at J, with 12 bases between. As DNA, the CDR3 is TGTGCCAGCAGTGAAGTGGCCAGGGTGAACAATGAGCAGTTCTTC. This translates into CASSEVARVNNEQFF.

The chain uses TRBV6-2 or TRBV6-3 and TRBJ1-1; no reliable D call. V was trimmed by 6 bases and J by 2 bases, leaving 10 bases between them. Germline V gene data show CDR1 as MNHEY and CDR2 as SVGEGT. The CDR3 runs 13 residues. CDR3 residues: CASSYIPNTEAFF. As DNA, the CDR3 is TGTGCCAGCAGCTACATCCCTAACACTGAAGCTTTCTTT.

The V gene is TRBV27, the J gene TRBJ2-3; D unresolved. CDR3 size: 13 residues. Trimming cost V 2 bases and J 10 bases, with 13 bases left between them. CDR1 is MNHEY and CDR2 is SMNVEV in the germline V gene (reference sequence). CDR3 in amino acids: CASSLRPDRAQYF. The CDR3 DNA reads as TGTGCCAGCAGTTTAAGACCGGACCGGGCGCAGTATTTT.

This clonotype was found many times. This chain connects TRBV5-6 to TRBJ2-3, with a tentative D call TRBD2 (5 bases). Between the trimmed V and J ends, which lost 3 bases and 2 bases, there was a span of 10 bases. Germline loops: CDR1 SGHDT, CDR2 YYEEEE. This CDR3 has 14 amino acids. The CDR3 nucleotides read TGTGCCAGCAGCTGGCCGGGGTTCACAGATACGCAGTATTTT. Protein product: CASSWPGFTDTQYF. Using reference TRBV5-6 and TRBJ2-3 for the parts outside the CDR3, the full variable domain is DAGVTQSPTHLIKTRGQQVTLRCSPKSGHDTVSWYQQALGQGPQFIFQYYEEEERQRGNFPDRFSGHQFPNYSSELNVNALLLGDSALYLCASSWPGFTDTQYFGPGTRLTVL.

This clonotype was counted many times. The gene calls are TRBV15 and TRBJ1-1, with unresolved D. V was cut by 8 bases and J by 6 bases, with 10 bases left in between. The CDR3 length is 11 residues. In germline, CDR1 is LNHNV, CDR2 YYDKDF (reference sequence). CDR3 bases: TGTGCCACCCTCGGGAATTCTGAAGCTTTCTTT. This gives the protein CATLGNSEAFF.

This clonotype was picked up many times. The CDR3 end shows no conserved phenylalanine or tryptophan, and so a read error is likely. The rearrangement uses TRBV12-3 or TRBV12-4 and TRBJ1-6; perhaps TRBD1 as D (5 bases). The CDR3 sequence is 14 residues long. Trimming pared 3 bases from V and 6 bases from J, leaving 9 bases between. CDR3 protein: CASSLAGTNSPLHL. The DNA for the CDR3 is TGTGCCAGCAGTTTGGCAGGGACTAATTCACCCCTCCACCTT.

There are many counts of this clonotype. Here the CDR3 reads CASSELDRPNEKLFF. CDR3 sequence (DNA): TGTGCCAGCAGTGAATTGGACAGGCCTAATGAAAAACTGTTTTTT. J is TRBJ1-4 and V is TRBV25-1; 7 nucleotides agree with TRBD1. Germline CDR1 reads MGHDK; CDR2 reads SYGVNS. V trimming: 1 base; J trimming: 3 bases; junction bases outside the gene matches: 2. The CDR3 is 15 amino acids.

This clonotype was observed at least ten times. The chain joins TRBV7-2 to TRBJ2-7; D uncertain. V lost 5 bases and J lost 6, with 17 bases in between. CDR1 is SGHTA, CDR2 FQGNSA, per germline. CDR3 size: 14 residues. CDR3 in DNA: TGTGCCAGCAGCGCGGCGAAGGGTGCTCTCGAGCAGTACTTC. Its translation is CASSAAKGALEQYF.

This clonotype has a count of ten or more. The chain is built from TRBV21-1 and TRBJ2-7; TRBD1 is the table's D call, not checked against the DNA. TRBV21-1 is flagged as a pseudogene. There are 20 residues in the CDR3. This CDR3 reads CASSNPTGTVPTGRFFGQYF. The CDR3, as DNA: TGTGCCAGCAGCAACCCCACTGGGACGGTTCCTACGGGCCGCTTCTTTGGGCAGTACTTC.

This clonotype was recorded at least ten times. The CDR3, as DNA: TGTGCCAGCAGCCGTACAGGGCCCTATCAGCCCCAGCATTTT. This translates into CASSRTGPYQPQHF. The chain recombines TRBV5-6 with TRBJ1-5, with D possibly matching TRBD1 (6 bases). This CDR3 comprises 14 residues. Germline V CDR1 and CDR2: SGHDT, YYEEEE. V lost 4 bases and J lost 5, with 13 bases in between.

This clonotype was picked up many times. The chain carries TRBV10-1 and TRBJ2-5, with 7 bases aligning to TRBD2. CDR3 size: 15 residues. V lost 6 bases, J lost 4 bases, and 11 bases stayed unmatched. Germline values: CDR1 WNHNN, CDR2 SYGVQD (reference sequence). The CDR3 region is CASSALGRGVETQYF. CDR3 DNA: TGCGCCAGCAGCGCCCTAGGACGGGGGGTAGAGACCCAGTACTTC.

This clonotype was seen ten or more times. This chain links TRBV28 with TRBJ2-7; D is unclear. The ends were cut back, 6 bases at V and 6 bases at J, with 9 bases in the middle. This CDR3 has 11 amino acids. CDR1 MDHEN and CDR2 SYDVKM come from the germline V gene. CDR3: CASRLLTEQYF. The CDR3 DNA sequence: TGTGCCAGCAGGCTACTAACCGAGCAGTACTTC.

The V gene is TRBV5-1, the J gene TRBJ2-7; D is unclear. The CDR3 runs 14 residues. Germline V gives CDR1 SGHRS, CDR2 YFSETQ. Trimming shortened V by 0 bases and J by 5 bases, and 12 bases separated the two germline ends. CDR3 in DNA: TGCGCCAGCAGCTTGGGGTCGTTAGGCAACGAGCAGTACTTC. Protein product: CASSLGSLGNEQYF.

This clonotype was observed many times. The chain combines TRBV29-1 with TRBJ1-2; the D gene is possibly TRBD1 (5 bases). The CDR3 loop spans 13 amino acids. Germline V gives CDR1 SQVTM, CDR2 ANQGSEA. V lost 3 bases and J lost 2, with 10 bases in between. The CDR3 here is CSVDEGPNYGYTF. The CDR3 coding sequence is TGCAGCGTTGATGAGGGGCCAAACTATGGCTACACCTTC.

The sample holds many counts of this clonotype. The V call is TRBV29-1, the J call TRBJ1-2; no definite D call. Trimming removed 5 bases from V and 4 bases from J, with 8 bases in between. CDR1 is SQVTM, CDR2 ANQGSEA, per germline. This CDR3 has 11 residues. Here the CDR3 reads CSVREGYGYTF. In DNA, the CDR3 is TGCAGCGTTCGTGAGGGCTATGGCTACACCTTC.

This clonotype was counted ten times or more. The V call is TRBV4-1, the J call TRBJ1-1; the D gene is possibly TRBD1 (5 bases). This CDR3 is built from 13 residues. V was pared by 0 bases and J by 5 bases, with 7 bases between. The germline V gene has CDR1 MGHRA and CDR2 YSYEKL. The CDR3 DNA sequence: TGCGCCAGCAGCCAAGAAGAGGGGACTGAAGCTTTCTTT. This gives the protein CASSQEEGTEAFF.

This clonotype was seen many times. This sequence joins TRBV12-3 or TRBV12-4 and TRBJ2-1; D is undetermined. This CDR3 is 15 amino acids long. The V gene lost 3 bases and the J gene lost 0 bases, with 9 bases spanning the gap. The CDR3 sequence: CASSFTPSSYNEQFF. CDR3 bases: TGTGCCAGCAGTTTCACGCCGAGCTCCTACAATGAGCAGTTCTTC.

This clonotype has at least ten counts. The J gene is TRBJ1-1, the V gene TRBV6-5, with D possibly matching TRBD1 (5 bases). This CDR3 is 11 amino acids long. The ends were cut back, 7 bases at V and 9 bases at J, with 12 bases in the middle. In germline, CDR1 is MNHEY, CDR2 SVGAGI. The CDR3 nucleotides are TGTGCCAGCACGACAGCTACCCAAGCTTTCTTT. Residues: CASTTATQAFF.

The chain couples TRBV2 to TRBJ2-3, with 9 bases identical to TRBD1. This CDR3 contains 15 residues. V lost 6 bases to trimming and J lost 4 bases; unmatched junction nucleotides: 8. Germline V gene data show CDR1 as SNHLY and CDR2 as FYNNEI. The CDR3 reads CASSDGTGSADTQYF. CDR3 sequence (DNA): TGTGCCAGCAGCGACGGGACAGGGTCCGCAGATACGCAGTATTTT. Using reference TRBV2 and TRBJ2-3 for the parts outside the CDR3, the full variable domain is EPEVTQTPSHQVTQMGQEVILRCVPISNHLYFYWYRQILGQKVEFLVSFYNNEISEKSEIFDDQFSVERPDGSNFTLKIRSTKLEDSAMYFCASSDGTGSADTQYFGPGTRLTVL.

The chain employs TRBV28 and TRBJ2-5; 7 nucleotides line up with TRBD2. With V trimmed by 2 bases and J by 5 bases, 5 bases remained unmatched. The CDR3 has 14 amino acids. Germline CDR1 reads MDHEN; CDR2 reads SYDVKM. In DNA, the CDR3 is TGTGCCAGCAGTTTACCCTACGGGAGGGAGACCCAGTACTTC. Translated, it gives CASSLPYGRETQYF.

In its sample, this clonotype was seen many times. The chain is built from TRBV10-3 and TRBJ2-1; 9 nucleotides match TRBD2. V was clipped by 2 bases and J by 8 bases; unmatched bases: 10. The CDR3 has 16 residues. Germline CDR1 and CDR2: ENHRY and SYGVKD. CDR3 sequence (DNA): TGTGCCATCAGTGAGAGTGGCGGGAGGGCCGTAGATGAGCAGTTCTTC. This sequence encodes CAISESGGRAVDEQFF.